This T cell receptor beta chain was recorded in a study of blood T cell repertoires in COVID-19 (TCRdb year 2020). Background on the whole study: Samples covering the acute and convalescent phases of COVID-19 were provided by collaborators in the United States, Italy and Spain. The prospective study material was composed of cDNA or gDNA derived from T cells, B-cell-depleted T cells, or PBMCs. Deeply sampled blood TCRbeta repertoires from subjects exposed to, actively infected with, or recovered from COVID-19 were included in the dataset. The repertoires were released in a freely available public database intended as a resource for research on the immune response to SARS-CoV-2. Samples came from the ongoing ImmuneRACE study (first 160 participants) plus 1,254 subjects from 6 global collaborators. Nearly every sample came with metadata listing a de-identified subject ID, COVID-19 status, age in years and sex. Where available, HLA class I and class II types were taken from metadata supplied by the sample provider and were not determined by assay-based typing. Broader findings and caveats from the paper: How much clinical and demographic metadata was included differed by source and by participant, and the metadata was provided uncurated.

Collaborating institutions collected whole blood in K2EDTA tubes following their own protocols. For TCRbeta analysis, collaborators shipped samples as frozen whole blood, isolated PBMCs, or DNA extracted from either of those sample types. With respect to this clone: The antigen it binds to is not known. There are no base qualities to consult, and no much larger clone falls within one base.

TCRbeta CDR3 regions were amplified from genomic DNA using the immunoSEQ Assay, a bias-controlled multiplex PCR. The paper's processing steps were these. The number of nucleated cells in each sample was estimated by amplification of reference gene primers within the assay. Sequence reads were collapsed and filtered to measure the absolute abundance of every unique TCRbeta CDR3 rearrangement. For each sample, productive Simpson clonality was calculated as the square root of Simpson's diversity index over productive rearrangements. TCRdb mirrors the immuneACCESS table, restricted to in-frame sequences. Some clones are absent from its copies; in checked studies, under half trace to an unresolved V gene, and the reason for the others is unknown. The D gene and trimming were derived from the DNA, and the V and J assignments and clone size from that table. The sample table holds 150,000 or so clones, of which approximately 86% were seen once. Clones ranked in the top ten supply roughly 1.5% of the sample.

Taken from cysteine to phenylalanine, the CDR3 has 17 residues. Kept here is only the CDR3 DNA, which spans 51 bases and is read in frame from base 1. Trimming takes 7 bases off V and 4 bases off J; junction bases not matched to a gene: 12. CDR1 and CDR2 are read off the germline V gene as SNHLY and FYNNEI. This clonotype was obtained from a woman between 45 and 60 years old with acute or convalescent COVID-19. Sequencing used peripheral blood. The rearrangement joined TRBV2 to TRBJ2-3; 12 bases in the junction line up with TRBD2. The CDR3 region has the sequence CASKRVPTSGSPDTQYF. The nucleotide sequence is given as TGTGCCAGCAAGCGGGTTCCGACTAGCGGGAGCCCAGATACGCAGTATTTT. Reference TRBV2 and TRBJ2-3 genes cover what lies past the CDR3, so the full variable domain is EPEVTQTPSHQVTQMGQEVILRCVPISNHLYFYWYRQILGQKVEFLVSFYNNEISEKSEIFDDQFSVERPDGSNFTLKIRSTKLEDSAMYFCASKRVPTSGSPDTQYFGPGTRLTVL.